This TCR beta chain was retrieved from a study of blood T cell repertoires in COVID-19. Study-level information: T cells, B-cell-depleted T cells, or PBMCs provided the cDNA or gDNA that served as material.

This CDR3 has 19 residues. Germline loops: CDR1 SGHRS, CDR2 YFSETQ. V dropped 1 base and J dropped 3 bases, with 24 bases sitting between them. Some clones are missing from TCRdb's copy, which holds only in-frame ones; the method was immunoSEQ multiplex PCR. The sample contains approximately 180,000 clones, 70% to 90% of which appear only once. V gene TRBV5-1 combines with J gene TRBJ2-3; D might be TRBD2 (5 bases). The source of this sequence is a man between 60 and 75 years old with active or convalescent COVID-19. Sequenced sample: peripheral blood. CDR3 sequence (DNA): TGCGCCAGCAGCTTGTCCGCAACCGGCGGACTGAGTATAACAGATACGCAGTATTTT. Its protein is CASSLSATGGLSITDTQYF.